The 20 T cell receptor beta chains below were found in one sample sequenced in a study of T cell responses to AZD1222 COVID-19 vaccine. Clones were sequenced by immunoSEQ multiplex PCR, and TCRdb holds only the in-frame ones, with some missing. The repertoire holds 150,000 to 200,000 clones, with around nine tenths as singletons. The source material was peripheral blood, sampled on day 0 of AZD1222 vaccination. Source of these receptors: an adult in good health.

The gene calls are TRBV18 and TRBJ1-3; D unclear. The CDR3 runs to 17 residues. Trimming cost V 1 base and J 0 bases, with 13 bases left between them. Germline values: CDR1 KGHSH, CDR2 LQKENI. The CDR3 reads CASSPRSVGGSGNTIYF. The CDR3 DNA sequence: TGTGCCAGCTCACCACGGTCAGTCGGAGGCTCTGGAAACACCATATATTTT.

The rearrangement links TRBV27 to TRBJ2-2; tentatively, D is TRBD1 (6 bases). The CDR3 length is 13 residues. CDR1 and CDR2 (germline): MNHEY, SMNVEV (reference sequence). Trimming took off 7 bases at V and 8 bases at J, with 14 bases between the two ends. DNA of the CDR3: TGTGCCAGCAACAGGGCAAAGGGGGGGGAGCTGTTTTTT. Its translation: CASNRAKGGELFF.

The chain couples TRBV4-3 to TRBJ2-7; TRBD1 matches at 11 bases. CDR3 length: 15 residues. V trimming: 1 base; J trimming: 2 bases; junction bases outside the gene matches: 1. Germline V gene lookup returns CDR1 LGHNA and CDR2 YSLEER. The CDR3 spells CASSQGGQGAYEQYF. The CDR3 DNA sequence: TGCGCCAGCAGCCAAGGGGGACAGGGGGCCTACGAGCAGTACTTC.

In this sample, this clone turned up once. CDR3 coding DNA: TGTGCCAGCAGGGGAGGACAGGGGTTTCAAACCCTCCACTTT. Its translation: CASRGGQGFQTLHF. The V gene is TRBV6-5, the J gene TRBJ1-6; 9 bases are a match to TRBD1. The CDR3 runs to 14 residues. Germline V gene lookup returns CDR1 MNHEY and CDR2 SVGAGI. Trimming removed 6 bases from V and 14 bases from J; junction bases left unmatched: 11.

V is TRBV7-8 and J is TRBJ2-3; D may correspond to TRBD1 or TRBD2 (6 bases each). CDR3 length: 16 residues. The germline V gene encodes CDR1 SGHVS and CDR2 FQNEAQ. Trimming cost V 5 bases and J 6 bases, with 21 bases left between them. The CDR3 spells CASSPAGTRDPDTQYF. CDR3 coding DNA: TGTGCCAGCAGCCCGGCGGGGACACGGGATCCGGATACGCAGTATTTT.

The V and J genes are TRBV28 and TRBJ1-2; 9 bases line up with TRBD1. The ends lost 8 bases at V and 5 bases at J; junction bases unmatched: 9. This CDR3 spans 14 amino acids. From germline, CDR1 is MDHEN and CDR2 SYDVKM. The CDR3 DNA follows: TGTGCCAGCTACGCCGGGACAGGGAGTTATGGCTACACCTTC. Its protein is CASYAGTGSYGYTF.

This clone was seen more than once but under ten times. The rearrangement links TRBV19 to TRBJ1-4; no firm D call. The CDR3 runs 13 residues. Per germline, CDR1 LNHDA and CDR2 SQIVND (reference sequence). With 5 bases removed from V and 1 base from J, the gap between germline ends came to 5 bases. This CDR3 reads CASSEETNEKLFF. CDR3 DNA: TGTGCCAGTAGTGAGGAAACTAATGAAAAACTGTTTTTT.

This chain joins TRBV28 and TRBJ2-2, with 7 bases fitting TRBD1. The CDR3 has 18 amino acids. Germline-derived CDR1 and CDR2 are MDHEN and SYDVKM. Losses at the gene ends were 4 bases for V and 3 bases for J; bases not matched to a gene: 14. DNA for the CDR3: TGTGCCAGCAGTTACCCCCCTGGTAGGGGGCCTTACACCGGGGAGCTGTTTTTT. It is translated as CASSYPPGRGPYTGELFF.

V and J are TRBV19 and TRBJ1-1, with TRBD1 identical over 9 bases. The J segment lost 5 bases and the V segment lost 5 bases, leaving 3 bases of the junction unmatched. CDR1 and CDR2 (germline): LNHDA, SQIVND (reference sequence). The CDR3 is made up of 13 amino acids. The CDR3 loop is CASSSDRGTEAFF. The CDR3 bases are TGTGCCAGTAGTTCGGACAGGGGTACTGAAGCTTTCTTT.

V usage is TRBV5-1 and J usage is TRBJ1-5, with TRBD1 as a possible D gene (6 bases). Germline-derived CDR1 and CDR2 are SGHRS and YFSETQ. V gave up 4 bases and J gave up 5 bases, with 13 bases separating them. This CDR3 comprises 14 residues. Here the CDR3 DNA reads TGCGCCAGCAGCGTTACAGGGCCCGATCAGCCCCAGCATTTT. It encodes CASSVTGPDQPQHF.

This sequence joins TRBV27 and TRBJ1-2; 8 bases agree with TRBD1. Trimming cost V 3 bases and J 7 bases; bases outside gene matches: 4. CDR1 MNHEY and CDR2 SMNVEV come from the germline V gene (reference sequence). The CDR3 length is 13 residues. CDR3 residues: CASSFGQGPGYTF. CDR3 nucleotide sequence: TGTGCCAGCAGTTTCGGACAGGGCCCTGGCTACACCTTC.

The chain carries TRBV10-3 and TRBJ2-3; a possible D gene is TRBD1 (5 bases). The CDR3 has 13 amino acids. Trimming removed 4 bases from V and 3 bases from J, with 8 bases in between. CDR1 ENHRY and CDR2 SYGVKD come from the germline V gene. DNA of the CDR3: TGTGCCATCAGTGGATCAGGGACAGATACGCAGTATTTT. Its translation: CAISGSGTDTQYF.

The rearrangement joins TRBV23-1 to TRBJ2-1, with D possibly being TRBD2 (6 bases). TRBV23-1 is reported as an ORF; its role is uncertain. V was shortened by 2 bases and J by 3 bases, with 20 bases between the two germline ends. The CDR3 has 18 amino acids. The CDR3 DNA is TGCGCCAGCAGTCAACCGACCCTCCGGGCGGGATTCTACAATGAGCAGTTCTTC. Encoded protein: CASSQPTLRAGFYNEQFF.

V usage is TRBV4-3 and J usage is TRBJ2-1; 10 bases are shared with TRBD2. Germline CDR1 LGHNA, CDR2 YSLEER. V dropped 2 bases and J dropped 5; count of bases not matched to a gene: 9. The CDR3 is 17 residues long. DNA of the CDR3: TGCGCCAGCAGCCAACCGTGGGGGCTAGCGGGGGACAATGAGCAGTTCTTC. Residues: CASSQPWGLAGDNEQFF.

The chain recombines TRBV12-5 with TRBJ2-1; TRBD1 might be the D (5 bases). This CDR3 spans 14 amino acids. Germline V gene sequence: CDR1 LGHNT, CDR2 FRNRAP. The germline V and J ends were trimmed by 4 bases and 3 bases, with 10 bases remaining between them. CDR3 sequence (DNA): TGTGCTAGTGGTTCGGTCGACAGCTACAATGAGCAGTTCTTC. Its protein is CASGSVDSYNEQFF.

The V call is TRBV28, the J call TRBJ1-1, with TRBD1 as a possible D gene (5 bases). Germline lookup yields CDR1 MDHEN and CDR2 SYDVKM. Trimming took off 3 bases at V and 0 bases at J, with 23 bases between the two ends. The CDR3 totals 19 residues. The CDR3 DNA follows: TGTGCCAGCAGTTTGCTCCAATCGACAGTTAAAGGAATGAACACTGAAGCTTTCTTT. This gives the protein CASSLLQSTVKGMNTEAFF.

The chain combines TRBV2 with TRBJ2-1, with D hard to call. The ends were cut back, 6 bases at V and 5 bases at J, with 14 bases in the middle. The CDR3 totals 14 residues. Germline V gives CDR1 SNHLY, CDR2 FYNNEI. DNA for the CDR3: TGTGCCAGCAGATGGACCGGCGCCGACAATGAGCAGTTCTTC. It is translated as CASRWTGADNEQFF.

J is TRBJ1-2 and V is TRBV12-3 or TRBV12-4; D gene ambiguous. The CDR3 length is 13 residues. V dropped 3 bases and J dropped 6 bases, with 11 bases sitting between them. The CDR3 DNA follows: TGTGCCAGCAGTTTTGACGGGGTTAATGGCTACACCTTC. Translating it yields CASSFDGVNGYTF.

This chain joins TRBV6-6 and TRBJ1-2; the D is unclear. The CDR3 runs to 12 residues. Germline V gene lookup returns CDR1 MNHNY and CDR2 SVGAGI (reference sequence). With 6 bases removed from V and 9 bases from J, the gap between germline ends came to 14 bases. As DNA, the CDR3 is TGTGCCAGCAGCCTTGGGGAGGCTAGCTACACCTTC. It translates to CASSLGEASYTF.

DNA for the CDR3: TGTGCCAGCATTGGGGGCAGAGCTAACTATGGCTACACCTTC. Its translation: CASIGGRANYGYTF. The chain uses TRBV2 and TRBJ1-2; possible D gene TRBD1, 6 bases. This CDR3 has 14 residues. V was shortened by 7 bases and J by 0 bases, with 12 bases between the two germline ends. CDR1 SNHLY and CDR2 FYNNEI come from the germline V gene.